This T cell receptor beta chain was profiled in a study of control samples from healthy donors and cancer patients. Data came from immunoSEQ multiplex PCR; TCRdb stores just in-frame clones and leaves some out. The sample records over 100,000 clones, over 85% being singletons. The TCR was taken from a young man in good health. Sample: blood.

The CDR3 nucleotides read TGTGCCAGCAGCTTTGACCCTGGAAACACCATATATTTT. Translated, it gives CASSFDPGNTIYF. This chain connects TRBV7-2 to TRBJ1-3; D is unresolved. The germline V and J ends were trimmed by 3 bases and 2 bases, with 5 bases remaining between them. Germline V gene lookup returns CDR1 SGHTA and CDR2 FQGNSA. This CDR3 is 13 amino acids long.